A single T cell receptor beta chain is shown here with its context. This sample was included in a study of blood T cell repertoires in COVID-19. About the research overall: T cells, B-cell-depleted T cells, or PBMCs supplied cDNA or gDNA.

In the original workflow: From reference gene primer amplification, estimates of nucleated cell counts were derived. Method: immunoSEQ multiplex PCR; TCRdb's copy keeps in-frame clones and lacks some. V, J and clone size are taken as reported in that table, and D and trimming were inferred from the DNA itself. The data hold 78,000 or so clones, with over 80% observed a single time. The CDR3 spans 13 residues. V dropped 2 bases and J dropped 0 bases, with 3 bases sitting between them. Germline-derived CDR1 and CDR2 are KGHDR and SFDVKD. This clonotype originated in a human donor in a cohort sampled during active COVID-19. The sequenced sample was peripheral blood. V gene TRBV24-1 combines with J gene TRBJ1-2; the D is unclear. The CDR3 sequence: CATSDWPNYGYTF. Here the CDR3 DNA reads TGTGCCACCAGTGATTGGCCTAACTATGGCTACACCTTC.